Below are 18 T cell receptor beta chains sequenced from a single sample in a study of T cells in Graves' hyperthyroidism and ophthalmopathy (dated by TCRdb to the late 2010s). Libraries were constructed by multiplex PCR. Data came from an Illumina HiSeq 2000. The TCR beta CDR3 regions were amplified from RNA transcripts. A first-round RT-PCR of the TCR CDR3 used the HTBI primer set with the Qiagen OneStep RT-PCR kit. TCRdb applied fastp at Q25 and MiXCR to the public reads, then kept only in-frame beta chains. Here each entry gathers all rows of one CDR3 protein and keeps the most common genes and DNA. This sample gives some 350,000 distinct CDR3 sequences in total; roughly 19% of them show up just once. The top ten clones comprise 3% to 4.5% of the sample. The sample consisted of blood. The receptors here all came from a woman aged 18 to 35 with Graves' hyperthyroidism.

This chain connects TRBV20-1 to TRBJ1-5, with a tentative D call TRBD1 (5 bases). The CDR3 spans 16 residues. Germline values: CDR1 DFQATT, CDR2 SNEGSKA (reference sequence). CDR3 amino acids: CISRRRDLGGNQPQHF. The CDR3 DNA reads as TGCATTTCTAGACGTCGGGACCTGGGGGGCAATCAGCCCCAGCATTTT.

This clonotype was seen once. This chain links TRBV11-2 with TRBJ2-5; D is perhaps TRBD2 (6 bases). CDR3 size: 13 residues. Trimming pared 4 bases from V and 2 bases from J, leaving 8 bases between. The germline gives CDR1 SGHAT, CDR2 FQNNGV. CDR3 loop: CASSWTKQETQYF. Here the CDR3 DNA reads TGTGCCAGCAGCTGGACTAAACAAGAGACCCAGTACTTC. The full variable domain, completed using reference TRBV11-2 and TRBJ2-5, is EAGVAQSPRYKIIEKRQSVAFWCNPISGHATLYWYQQILGQGPKLLIQFQNNGVVDDSQLPKDRFSAERLKGVDSTLKIQPAKLEDSAVYLCASSWTKQETQYFGPGTRLLVL.

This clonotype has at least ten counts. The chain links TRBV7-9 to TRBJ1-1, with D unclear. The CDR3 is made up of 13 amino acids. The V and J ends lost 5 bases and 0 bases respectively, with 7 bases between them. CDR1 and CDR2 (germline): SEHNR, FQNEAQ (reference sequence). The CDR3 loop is CASSAGLNTEAFF. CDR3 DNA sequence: TGTGCCAGCAGCGCTGGGTTGAACACTGAAGCTTTCTTT.

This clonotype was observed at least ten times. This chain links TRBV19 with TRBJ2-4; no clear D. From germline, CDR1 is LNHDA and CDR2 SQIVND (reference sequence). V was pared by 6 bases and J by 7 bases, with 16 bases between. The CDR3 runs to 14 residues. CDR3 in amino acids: CASRDRRPLNIQYF. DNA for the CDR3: TGTGCCAGTAGGGATCGACGGCCGTTGAACATTCAGTACTTC.

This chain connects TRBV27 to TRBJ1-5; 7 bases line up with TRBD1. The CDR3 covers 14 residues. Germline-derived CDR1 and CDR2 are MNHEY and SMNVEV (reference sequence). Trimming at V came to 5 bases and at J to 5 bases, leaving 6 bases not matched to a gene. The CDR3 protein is CASSRTGVDQPQHF. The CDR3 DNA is TGTGCCAGCAGTCGGACAGGCGTCGATCAGCCCCAGCATTTT.

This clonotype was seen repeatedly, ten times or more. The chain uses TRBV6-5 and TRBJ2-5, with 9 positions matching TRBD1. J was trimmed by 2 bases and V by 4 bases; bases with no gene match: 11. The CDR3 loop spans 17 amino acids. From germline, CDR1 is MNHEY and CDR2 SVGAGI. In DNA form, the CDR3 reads TGTGCCAGCAGTTCTACCGGGACAGGGAACTATCAAGAGACCCAGTACTTC. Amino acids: CASSSTGTGNYQETQYF.

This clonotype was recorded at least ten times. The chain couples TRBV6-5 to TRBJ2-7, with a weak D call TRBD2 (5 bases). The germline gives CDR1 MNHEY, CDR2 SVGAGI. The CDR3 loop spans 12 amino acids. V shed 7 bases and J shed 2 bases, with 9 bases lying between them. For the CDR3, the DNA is TGTGCCAGCATCAGCGGCGCCTACGAGCAGTACTTC. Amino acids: CASISGAYEQYF.

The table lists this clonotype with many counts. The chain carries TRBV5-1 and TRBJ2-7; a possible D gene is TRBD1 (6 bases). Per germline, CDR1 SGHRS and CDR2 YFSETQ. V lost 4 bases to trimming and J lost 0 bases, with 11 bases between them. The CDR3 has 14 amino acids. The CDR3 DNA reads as TGCGCCAGCAGCGCAGGGGATAGCTCCTACGAGCAGTACTTC. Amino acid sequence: CASSAGDSSYEQYF.

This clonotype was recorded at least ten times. The CDR3 DNA sequence: TGTGCCAGCAGCCTGACAGGCCGGCGTGACGAGCAGTACTTC. Translated, it gives CASSLTGRRDEQYF. The chain recombines TRBV7-3 with TRBJ2-7, with TRBD1 as a possible D gene (6 bases). CDR1 and CDR2 from the germline V gene are SGHTA and FQGTGA. The CDR3 covers 14 residues. V was clipped by 5 bases and J by 5 bases, with 16 bases between them.

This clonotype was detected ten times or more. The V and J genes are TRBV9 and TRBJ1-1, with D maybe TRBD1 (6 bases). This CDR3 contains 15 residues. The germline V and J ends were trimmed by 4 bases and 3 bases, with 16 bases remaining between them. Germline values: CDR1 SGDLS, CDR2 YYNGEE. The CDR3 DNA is TGTGCCAGCAGCCTCAGTGGGGGGGGCGACACTGAAGCTTTCTTT. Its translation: CASSLSGGGDTEAFF.

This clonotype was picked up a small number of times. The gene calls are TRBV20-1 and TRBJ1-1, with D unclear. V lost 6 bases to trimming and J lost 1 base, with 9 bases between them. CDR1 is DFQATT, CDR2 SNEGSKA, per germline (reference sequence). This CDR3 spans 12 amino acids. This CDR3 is CSAEWGNTEAFF. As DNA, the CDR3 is TGCAGTGCCGAGTGGGGGAACACTGAAGCTTTCTTT.

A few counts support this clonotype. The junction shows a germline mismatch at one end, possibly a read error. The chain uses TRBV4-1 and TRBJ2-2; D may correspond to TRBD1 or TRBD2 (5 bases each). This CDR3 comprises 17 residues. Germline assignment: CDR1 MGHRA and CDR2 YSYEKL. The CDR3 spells CASSQESWGQSTGELYF. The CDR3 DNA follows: TGCGCCAGCAGCCAAGAATCTTGGGGCCAGAGCACCGGGGAGCTGTATTTT.

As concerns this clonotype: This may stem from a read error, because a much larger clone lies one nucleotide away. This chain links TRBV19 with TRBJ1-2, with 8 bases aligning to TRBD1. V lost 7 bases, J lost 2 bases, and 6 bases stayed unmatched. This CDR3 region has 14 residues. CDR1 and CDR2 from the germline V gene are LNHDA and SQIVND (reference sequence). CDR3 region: CASILTGVNYGYTF. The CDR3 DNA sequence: TGTGCCAGTATTTTGACAGGGGTCAACTATGGCTACACCTTC.

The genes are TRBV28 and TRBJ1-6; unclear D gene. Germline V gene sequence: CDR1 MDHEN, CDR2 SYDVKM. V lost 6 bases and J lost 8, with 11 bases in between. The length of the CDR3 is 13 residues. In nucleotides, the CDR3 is TGTGCCAGCAGAAGGGAAATAGATTCACCCCTCCACTTT. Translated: CASRREIDSPLHF.

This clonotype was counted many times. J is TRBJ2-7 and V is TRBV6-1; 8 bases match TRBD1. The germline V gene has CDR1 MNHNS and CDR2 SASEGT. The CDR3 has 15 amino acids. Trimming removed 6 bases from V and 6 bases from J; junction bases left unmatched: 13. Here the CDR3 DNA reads TGTGCCAGCAGCTCTAAGGGCAGGGGGCTAGGCGAGCAGTACTTC. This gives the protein CASSSKGRGLGEQYF.

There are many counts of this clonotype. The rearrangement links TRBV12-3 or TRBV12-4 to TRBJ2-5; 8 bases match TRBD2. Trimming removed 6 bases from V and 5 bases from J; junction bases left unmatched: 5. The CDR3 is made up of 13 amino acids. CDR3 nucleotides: TGTGCCAGCAGAGGGACTAGTCTGGAGACCCAGTACTTC. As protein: CASRGTSLETQYF.

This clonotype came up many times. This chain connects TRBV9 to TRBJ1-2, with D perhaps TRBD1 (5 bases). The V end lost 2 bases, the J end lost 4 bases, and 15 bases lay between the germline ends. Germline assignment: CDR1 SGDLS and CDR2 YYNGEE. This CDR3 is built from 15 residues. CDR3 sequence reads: CASSVVFGDFYGYTF. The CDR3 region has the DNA TGTGCCAGCAGCGTCGTTTTTGGGGACTTCTATGGCTACACCTTC.

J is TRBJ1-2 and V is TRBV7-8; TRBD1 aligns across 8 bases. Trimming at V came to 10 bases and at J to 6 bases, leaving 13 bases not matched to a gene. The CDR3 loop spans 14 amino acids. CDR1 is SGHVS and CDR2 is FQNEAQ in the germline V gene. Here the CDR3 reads CANQPPDRANGYTF. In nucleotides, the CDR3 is TGTGCCAACCAACCACCGGACAGGGCGAATGGCTACACCTTC.